This is a list of T cell receptor beta chains from one sample in a study of CD8 T cells in ankylosing spondylitis. TCRdb used MiXCR to reprocess the 5' RACE reads, holding one entry per CDR3 protein. Counted here are under 200,000 distinct CDR3 sequences, over 10% occurring once; the ten biggest clones make up 8% to 13%. Sequenced sample: blood, either unsorted or a sorted T cell fraction (not recorded which). The receptors come from a female donor with ankylosing spondylitis or in good health (not recorded which). CDR3s include the opening cysteine and the closing phenylalanine or tryptophan. The D gene is left open where the match is weak. Size is omitted from some rows. Given values are once, few, many or a class for expanded clones.

V gene	J gene	clone size	D gene	CDR3 protein	CDR3 DNA
TRBV7-9	TRBJ2-7	many	TRBD2	CASSSGTRMYEQYF	TGTGCCAGCAGCTCGGGGACTAGAATGTACGAGCAGTACTTC
TRBV10-3	TRBJ1-2	many	.	CAIFQGYGYTF	TGTGCCATCTTCCAGGGGTATGGCTACACCTTC
TRBV20-1	TRBJ1-5	many	.	CSARDLGPNQPQHF	TGCAGTGCTAGAGATCTAGGGCCCAATCAGCCCCAGCATTTT
TRBV4-2	TRBJ1-5	many	.	CASSQERGLQPQHF	TGTGCCAGCAGCCAAGAACGGGGGCTTCAGCCCCAGCATTTT
TRBV6-1	TRBJ2-3	few	TRBD1	CASSALDRGRADTQYF	TGTGCCAGCAGTGCCCTAGACAGGGGAAGGGCAGATACGCAGTATTTT
TRBV28	TRBJ1-1	.	.	CASSTPITEAFF	TGTGCCAGCAGCACTCCCATCACTGAAGCTTTCTTT
TRBV6-1	TRBJ1-1	.	TRBD1	CASSPPNRGGTEAFF	TGTGCCAGCAGTCCCCCAAACAGGGGTGGGACTGAAGCTTTCTTT
TRBV5-5	TRBJ2-7	many	.	CASIRDEQYF	TGTGCCAGCATTAGAGACGAGCAGTACTTC
TRBV19	TRBJ2-7	.	.	CASSIDGSYEQYF	TGTGCCAGTAGTATAGATGGCTCCTACGAGCAGTACTTC
TRBV12-3/TRBV12-4	TRBJ1-1	.	TRBD1	CASSSGTGFEAFF	TGTGCCAGCAGTTCCGGGACAGGATTCGAAGCTTTCTTT
TRBV5-1	TRBJ2-5	many	.	CASSLGQVGTQYF	TGCGCCAGCAGCTTGGGACAGGTCGGGACCCAGTACTTC